One sample yielded the 32 T cell receptor beta chains listed below, sequenced in a study of blood T cell repertoires in COVID-19. Data came from immunoSEQ multiplex PCR; TCRdb stores just in-frame clones and leaves some out. The sample has some 250,000 clones; 65% to 85% are singletons. Sequenced input: peripheral blood. The receptors originated from a man at least 80 years old with acute or convalescent COVID-19.

The genes are TRBV25-1 and TRBJ2-6; possible D gene TRBD1, 5 bases. The CDR3 is made up of 16 amino acids. V was shortened by 3 bases and J by 3 bases, with 12 bases between the two germline ends. The germline gives CDR1 MGHDK, CDR2 SYGVNS. CDR3 DNA: TGTGCCAGCAGTGATCGGCAGGGAAGTGGGGCCAACGTCCTGACTTTC. It yields the protein CASSDRQGSGANVLTF. The full variable domain, its missing parts supplied by reference TRBV25-1 and TRBJ2-6, is EADIYQTPRYLVIGTGKKITLECSQTMGHDKMYWYQQDPGMELHLIHYSYGVNSTEKGDLSSESTVSRIRTEHFPLTLESARPSHTSQYLCASSDRQGSGANVLTFGAGSRLTVL.

The chain joins TRBV28 to TRBJ1-6; D gene unclear. Germline lookup yields CDR1 MDHEN and CDR2 SYDVKM. Trimming stripped 7 bases from V and 0 bases from J, with 10 bases between. The CDR3 covers 15 residues. This CDR3 is CASTDRSSYNSPLHF. The CDR3 DNA reads TGTGCCAGCACTGATAGGAGCTCCTATAATTCACCCCTCCACTTT.

V usage is TRBV30 and J usage is TRBJ2-3; possible D gene TRBD2, 6 bases. Germline V gene sequence: CDR1 GTSNPN, CDR2 SVGIG (reference sequence). The CDR3 runs to 13 residues. V shed 6 bases and J shed 2 bases, with 12 bases lying between them. The CDR3 DNA reads TGTGCCTGCCTGACTAGTTTCACAGATACGCAGTATTTT. Translated: CACLTSFTDTQYF.

The chain joins TRBV27 to TRBJ2-7, with a weak D call TRBD1 (5 bases). The CDR3 is 15 amino acids. Germline CDR1 MNHEY, CDR2 SMNVEV (reference sequence). Trimming removed 5 bases at V and 3 bases at J, with 17 bases between. CDR3 residues: CASSDRKQASYEQYF. CDR3 sequence (DNA): TGTGCCAGCAGTGATAGAAAACAGGCAAGCTACGAGCAGTACTTC.

This clone was picked up a small number of times. The CDR3 sequence is CARALLGQGAVDSPLHF. CDR3 coding DNA: TGTGCCAGAGCCTTGTTAGGACAGGGGGCAGTAGATTCACCCCTCCACTTT. The chain employs TRBV19 and TRBJ1-6, with TRBD1 identical over 11 bases. Germline V CDR1 and CDR2: LNHDA, SQIVND (reference sequence). Unmatched junction bases numbered 15, after V lost 9 bases and J lost 8 bases. CDR3 length: 17 residues.

CDR3 sequence reads: CASSGDRVTPLHF. Here the CDR3 DNA reads TGTGCCAGCAGTGGGGACAGGGTAACACCCCTCCACTTT. The genes are TRBV2 and TRBJ1-6; 9 bases match TRBD1. The trim removed 4 bases at V and 11 bases at J, leaving 3 bases unmatched. CDR1 SNHLY and CDR2 FYNNEI come from the germline V gene. The CDR3 has 13 residues.

V gene TRBV28 combines with J gene TRBJ2-5; a weak D match, TRBD1 (5 bases). CDR1 and CDR2 from the germline V gene are MDHEN and SYDVKM. This CDR3 has 14 residues. The V gene lost 2 bases and the J gene lost 5 bases, with 12 bases spanning the gap. The CDR3 is CASSLRTLRETQYF. The DNA for the CDR3 is TGTGCCAGCAGTTTACGGACATTGAGGGAGACCCAGTACTTC.

The chain recombines TRBV7-2 with TRBJ2-1; the match to TRBD2 covers 12 bases. J lost 8 bases, V lost 5 bases, and 4 bases had no gene match. The CDR3 consists of 14 residues. Germline CDR1 reads SGHTA; CDR2 reads FQGNSA. CDR3 in amino acids: CASSLRLAGDEQFF. The CDR3 DNA sequence: TGTGCCAGCAGCCTCAGACTAGCGGGGGATGAGCAGTTCTTC.

This chain uses TRBV19 with TRBJ2-3; 9 positions agree with TRBD2. CDR1 is LNHDA and CDR2 is SQIVND in the germline V gene (reference sequence). This CDR3 is built from 16 residues. The junction had 10 bases not matched to a gene; V was cut back by 3 bases and J by 6 bases. Written as DNA, the CDR3 is TGTGCCAGTAGTATTTCGAGCGGGGGGACGTTTGATACGCAGTATTTT. This sequence encodes CASSISSGGTFDTQYF.

This chain connects TRBV29-1 to TRBJ2-1, with a weak D call TRBD1 (6 bases). Germline V gene sequence: CDR1 SQVTM, CDR2 ANQGSEA. The CDR3 extends over 15 amino acids. V lost 4 bases and J 1 base, leaving 14 bases between the germline ends. CDR3 sequence reads: CSVATGRGSYNEQFF. In nucleotides, the CDR3 is TGCAGCGTTGCCACAGGGAGAGGGTCCTACAATGAGCAGTTCTTC.

The chain combines TRBV7-6 with TRBJ2-7, with TRBD2 matching over 13 bases. From germline, CDR1 is SGHVS and CDR2 FNYEAQ. Trimming at V came to 1 base and at J to 4 bases, leaving 4 bases not matched to a gene. This CDR3 comprises 16 residues. The CDR3 DNA reads TGTGCCAGCAGCTTAGGGACTAGCGGGAGCATGTACGAGCAGTACTTC. As protein: CASSLGTSGSMYEQYF.

DNA of the CDR3: TGTGCCACCAGGACGGGACAGGGGCCGTCCAATGAGCAGTTCTTC. It is translated as CATRTGQGPSNEQFF. The chain joins TRBV15 to TRBJ2-1, with TRBD1 identical over 10 bases. Germline CDR1 reads LNHNV; CDR2 reads YYDKDF (reference sequence). The trim removed 6 bases at V and 6 bases at J, leaving 8 bases unmatched. The CDR3 spans 15 residues. The full variable domain, completed using reference TRBV15 and TRBJ2-1, is DAMVIQNPRYQVTQFGKPVTLSCSQTLNHNVMYWYQQKSSQAPKLLFHYYDKDFNNEADTPDNFQSRRPNTSFCFLDIRSPGLGDTAMYLCATRTGQGPSNEQFFGPGTRLTVL.

This chain links TRBV19 with TRBJ2-1; 14 nucleotides agree with TRBD2. The CDR3 has 17 amino acids. V dropped 5 bases and J dropped 5; count of bases not matched to a gene: 8. The germline gives CDR1 LNHDA, CDR2 SQIVND (reference sequence). The CDR3 DNA is TGTGCCAGTAGTCCGGGACAGACTAGCGGGAGGGACAATGAGCAGTTCTTC. Translated: CASSPGQTSGRDNEQFF.

The rearrangement links TRBV29-1 to TRBJ1-2, with 9 bases fitting TRBD1. J gave up 3 bases and V 6 bases, and 11 bases lay outside the gene matches. The length of the CDR3 is 15 residues. The germline gives CDR1 SQVTM, CDR2 ANQGSEA. CDR3 bases: TGCAGCGTCGATCGCCGGGACAGGGCGGACTATGGCTACACCTTC. Amino acids: CSVDRRDRADYGYTF.

This chain connects TRBV28 to TRBJ2-7; 8 bases map to TRBD1. In germline, CDR1 is MDHEN, CDR2 SYDVKM. The V gene end was trimmed by 6 bases and the J gene end by 2 bases; junction bases not matched to a gene: 9. This CDR3 region has 15 residues. CDR3 protein: CASRPSLGQAYEQYF. The DNA of the CDR3 is TGTGCCAGCAGGCCTAGTCTGGGACAGGCCTACGAGCAGTACTTC.

The chain carries TRBV7-9 and TRBJ2-2; no firm D call. V was clipped by 5 bases and J by 0 bases, with 10 bases between them. This CDR3 has 15 residues. From germline, CDR1 is SEHNR and CDR2 FQNEAQ (reference sequence). Here the CDR3 DNA reads TGTGCCAGCAGCGCCCTCCTACCGAACACCGGGGAGCTGTTTTTT. It yields the protein CASSALLPNTGELFF. The full variable domain, in which reference TRBV7-9 and TRBJ2-2 provide the parts outside the CDR3, is DTGVSQNPRHKITKRGQNVTFRCDPISEHNRLYWYRQTLGQGPEFLTYFQNEAQLEKSRLLSDRFSAERPKGSFSTLEIQRTEQGDSAMYLCASSALLPNTGELFFGEGSRLTVL.

The rearrangement uses TRBV7-2 and TRBJ2-1; the match to TRBD1 covers 8 bases. Germline values: CDR1 SGHTA, CDR2 FQGNSA. V gave up 5 bases and J gave up 5 bases; unmatched junction bases: 8. There are 15 residues in the CDR3. The CDR3 nucleotides read TGTGCCAGCAGCCCCTTGGACAGGGCGAACAATGAGCAGTTCTTC. It specifies CASSPLDRANNEQFF. Full variable domain (remainder filled in from reference TRBV7-2 and TRBJ2-1): GAGVSQSPSNKVTEKGKDVELRCDPISGHTALYWYRQSLGQGLEFLIYFQGNSAPDKSGLPSDRFSAERTGGSVSTLTIQRTQQEDSAVYLCASSPLDRANNEQFFGPGTRLTVL.

The chain is built from TRBV5-4 and TRBJ2-3; 10 positions agree with TRBD2. Per germline, CDR1 SGHNT and CDR2 YYREEE (reference sequence). CDR3 length: 17 amino acids. V was clipped by 0 bases and J by 5 bases; unmatched bases: 9. The CDR3 DNA reads TGTGCCAGCAGCTTGGGGACTAGCGGCCTAGTAGGAGATACGCAGTATTTT. Translation gives CASSLGTSGLVGDTQYF.

The chain is built from TRBV9 and TRBJ2-7; possible D gene TRBD2, 5 bases. Germline values: CDR1 SGDLS, CDR2 YYNGEE. This CDR3 is built from 15 residues. Trimming left V 3 bases short and J 6 bases short, with 19 bases between. In DNA form, the CDR3 reads TGTGCCAGCAGCGGGGCCGGACCGCGGGCGGCCGAGCAGTACTTC. The encoded protein is CASSGAGPRAAEQYF.

The rearrangement uses TRBV3-1 (or the pseudogene TRBV3-2) and TRBJ2-1, with 10 bases identical to TRBD1. The CDR3 runs to 14 residues. Germline CDR1 is LGHDT and CDR2 is YNNKEL (reference sequence). Trimming at V came to 4 bases and at J to 9 bases, leaving 6 bases not matched to a gene. The DNA for the CDR3 is TGTGCCAGCAGCCCGGGACAGGGGTTCGGTGAGCAGTTCTTC. It specifies CASSPGQGFGEQFF.

The chain combines TRBV28 with TRBJ1-2; 9 nucleotides match TRBD1. The V gene's germline CDR1 is MDHEN and CDR2 SYDVKM. The CDR3 covers 14 residues. V was pared by 4 bases and J by 2 bases, with 2 bases of the junction left unmatched. CDR3 DNA sequence: TGTGCCAGCAGTTCGGGACAGGGAAACTATGGCTACACCTTC. It specifies CASSSGQGNYGYTF.

The genes are TRBV7-6 and TRBJ1-5, with 10 nucleotides matching TRBD1. V dropped 3 bases and J dropped 5; count of bases not matched to a gene: 4. CDR3 length: 15 amino acids. The germline CDR1 and CDR2 sequences are SGHVS and FNYEAQ. The CDR3 is CASSFGTGVDQPQHF. The CDR3 nucleotides are TGTGCCAGCAGCTTCGGGACAGGGGTTGATCAGCCCCAGCATTTT.

The chain employs TRBV11-2 and TRBJ2-7; 9 nucleotides agree with TRBD1. Germline-derived CDR1 and CDR2 are SGHAT and FQNNGV. The CDR3 loop spans 13 amino acids. The V segment lost 8 bases and the J segment 3 bases; nucleotides outside the gene matches: 5. In DNA form, the CDR3 reads TGTGCCAGCGGGGGGACAGGGTTCTACGAGCAGTACTTC. Protein: CASGGTGFYEQYF.

J is TRBJ2-6 and V is TRBV30; maybe TRBD2 (5 bases). Germline assignment: CDR1 GTSNPN and CDR2 SVGIG (reference sequence). The V gene lost 5 bases and the J gene lost 6 bases, with 14 bases spanning the gap. CDR3 length: 14 residues. The DNA of the CDR3 is TGTGCCTGGGGCCCTCTCGGGGAGGCCAACGTCCTGACTTTC. Residues: CAWGPLGEANVLTF.

The chain employs TRBV30 and TRBJ1-4; 11 bases map to TRBD1. Germline lookup yields CDR1 GTSNPN and CDR2 SVGIG (reference sequence). The V segment lost 0 bases and the J segment 6 bases; nucleotides outside the gene matches: 12. CDR3 length: 18 amino acids. The CDR3 loop reads CAWSVLRVTDRGHEKLFF. CDR3 DNA sequence: TGTGCCTGGAGTGTATTGCGGGTCACGGACAGGGGGCATGAAAAACTGTTTTTT.

This chain joins TRBV6-2 or TRBV6-3 and TRBJ2-7; D could derive from TRBD1 or TRBD2 (5 bases each). The CDR3 is 13 amino acids. Germline V lookup: CDR1 MNHEY, CDR2 SVGEGT. V was pared by 6 bases and J by 2 bases, with 11 bases between. As DNA, the CDR3 is TGTGCCAGCAGCAGGGAGAGCGCCTACGAGCAGTACTTC. Protein: CASSRESAYEQYF.

The V and J genes are TRBV15 and TRBJ1-1; no firm D call. This CDR3 region has 13 residues. Deletions cut 3 bases from V and 4 bases from J, with 9 bases between. From germline, CDR1 is LNHNV and CDR2 YYDKDF (reference sequence). DNA of the CDR3: TGTGCCACCAGCAGCGTGACTTCCACTGAAGCTTTCTTT. This encodes CATSSVTSTEAFF.

The chain is built from TRBV2 and TRBJ2-1, with D maybe TRBD1 (6 bases). The CDR3 has 13 residues. Germline loops: CDR1 SNHLY, CDR2 FYNNEI. The germline V and J ends were trimmed by 6 bases and 5 bases, with 11 bases remaining between them. CDR3 DNA: TGTGCCAGCAGAGAGGGGGTAGACAATGAGCAGTTCTTC. Encoded protein: CASREGVDNEQFF.

This chain uses TRBV29-1 with TRBJ1-4, with 7 positions matching TRBD1. J gave up 8 bases and V 4 bases, and 4 bases lay outside the gene matches. The CDR3 is made up of 12 amino acids. CDR1 is SQVTM and CDR2 is ANQGSEA in the germline V gene. The chain's CDR3 is CSVATGDEKLFF. CDR3 coding DNA: TGCAGCGTTGCAACAGGGGACGAAAAACTGTTTTTT.

This sequence joins TRBV6-5 and TRBJ1-2; D possibly corresponds to TRBD1 (5 bases). V was cut by 6 bases and J by 3 bases, with 11 bases left in between. From germline, CDR1 is MNHEY and CDR2 SVGAGI. There are 13 residues in the CDR3. The CDR3 coding sequence is TGTGCCAGCAGAATAACAGGTGACTATGGCTACACCTTC. This gives the protein CASRITGDYGYTF.

The rearrangement links TRBV7-2 to TRBJ1-5; TRBD1 aligns across 7 bases. The CDR3 runs to 16 residues. Germline assignment: CDR1 SGHTA and CDR2 FQGNSA. V lost 1 base, J lost 7 bases, and 10 bases stayed unmatched. This CDR3 reads CASSLEGRTGQQPQHF. CDR3 bases: TGTGCCAGCAGCTTAGAGGGCCGGACAGGACAGCAGCCCCAGCATTTT.

The chain joins TRBV29-1 to TRBJ1-1; tentatively, D is TRBD1 (6 bases). Germline CDR1 reads SQVTM; CDR2 reads ANQGSEA. Trimming took off 7 bases at V and 0 bases at J, with 18 bases between the two ends. The CDR3 has 15 amino acids. The CDR3 DNA reads TGCAGCGCTGGGGTGGACAGTACCATGAACACTGAAGCTTTCTTT. Protein sequence: CSAGVDSTMNTEAFF.